This T cell receptor beta chain was sequenced in a study of T cell responses to AZD1222 COVID-19 vaccine. Only in-frame clones appear in the TCRdb table, and some are missing; sequencing was by immunoSEQ multiplex PCR. Altogether some 110,000 clones are present, 89% being singletons, with the ten largest covering 4.2%. By share of the sample, this clone is medium-sized (0.01 to 0.1%). Its target is not known. The study, taken as a whole, reports: Baseline antibody screening turned up just five to seven seropositive AZD1222 recipients. The repertoires were collected only after the peak T cell response. Targets within unmutated variant regions were reportedly found for nearly half of spike-specific TCRs.

Sequences were derived from peripheral blood, sampled on day 0 of AZD1222 vaccination. This TCR derives from an adult in good health.

DNA for the CDR3: TGTGCCACCAGTGACGCCGAAGTAAATCGCTACGAGCAGTACTTC. Its protein product is CATSDAEVNRYEQYF. The rearrangement joins TRBV24-1 to TRBJ2-7, with no clear D. The V and J ends lost 4 bases and 3 bases respectively, with 15 bases between them. Germline CDR1 KGHDR, CDR2 SFDVKD. The CDR3 is 15 amino acids.